The clone carrying this T cell receptor (beta chain) has just one count. The antigen is unknown. Germline V lookup: CDR1 SGHVS, CDR2 FQNEAQ. With 1 base removed from V and 4 bases from J, the gap between germline ends came to 7 bases. CDR3 length: 13 residues. The data were obtained in a study of cytomegalovirus exposure and HLA in healthy donors. The PCR made use of 60 Vbeta and 13 Jbeta primers. The repertoire was sequenced with immunoSEQ multiplex PCR; TCRdb's copy has only in-frame clones and lacks some. The profile shows roughly 90,000 clones, approximately 84% of them singletons. General study findings and limits: Analyses of presence and absence presupposed an approximately uniform sequencing depth across donors. TCR beta chain V- and J-gene trimming was linked, in a later analysis, to a missense variant in DCLRE1C. Over 150 TCR beta chains were listed as cytomegalovirus-associated.

This chain joins TRBV7-8 and TRBJ2-5; D might be TRBD2 (6 bases). The sequence was collected from a young man in good health and CMV-seronegative. Sequencing input: PBMCs. CDR3 nucleotide sequence: TGTGCCAGCAGCTTAGTGGGACTAGAGACCCAGTACTTC. This gives the protein CASSLVGLETQYF. The entire variable domain, with the rest obtained from reference TRBV7-8 and TRBJ2-5, is as follows: GAGVSQSPRYKVAKRGQDVALRCDPISGHVSLFWYQQALGQGPEFLTYFQNEAQLDKSGLPSDRFFAERPEGSVSTLKIQRTQQEDSAVYLCASSLVGLETQYFGPGTRLLVL.